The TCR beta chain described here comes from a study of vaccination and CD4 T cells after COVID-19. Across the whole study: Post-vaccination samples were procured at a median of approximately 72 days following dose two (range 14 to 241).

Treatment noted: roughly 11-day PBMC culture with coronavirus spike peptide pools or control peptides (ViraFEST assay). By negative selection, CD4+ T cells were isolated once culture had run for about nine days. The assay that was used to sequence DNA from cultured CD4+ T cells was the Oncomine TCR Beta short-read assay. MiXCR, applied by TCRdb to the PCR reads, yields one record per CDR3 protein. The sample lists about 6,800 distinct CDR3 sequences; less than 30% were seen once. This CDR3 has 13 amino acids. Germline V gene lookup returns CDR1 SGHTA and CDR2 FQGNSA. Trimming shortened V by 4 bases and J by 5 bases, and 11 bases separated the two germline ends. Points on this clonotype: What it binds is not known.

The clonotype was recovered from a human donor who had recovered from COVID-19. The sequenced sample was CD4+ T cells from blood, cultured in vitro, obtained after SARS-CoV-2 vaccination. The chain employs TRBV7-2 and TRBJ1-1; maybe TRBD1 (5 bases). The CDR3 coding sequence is TGTGCCAGCAGCTCCCCCGGGGGGACTGAAGCTTTCTTT. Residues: CASSSPGGTEAFF.